These T cell receptor beta chains were read from a single sample in a study of blood T cell repertoires in COVID-19. Using immunoSEQ multiplex PCR, the repertoire was profiled, and TCRdb retains in-frame clones only, with some absent. Of 270,000 or so clones listed, around 82% are singletons. The sample taken for sequencing was peripheral blood. The source is a human donor in a cohort sampled during active COVID-19. Each CDR3 is given with its conserved first and last residue. Fields, in order: D gene, J gene, V gene, CDR3 length, clone size, CDR3 protein, CDR3 DNA. D genes are given only for firm matches. Clone size, where shown, is once, few, many, or a class for clones that have expanded.

d_call: -; j_call: TRBJ2-1; v_call: TRBV19; cdr3_length: 15; clone_size: -; cdr3_aa: CASTLGRDTYNEQFF; cdr3_nt: TGTGCCAGTACCCTCGGTCGGGACACTTACAATGAGCAGTTCTTC
d_call: TRBD1; j_call: TRBJ1-2; v_call: TRBV5-6; cdr3_length: 14; clone_size: -; cdr3_aa: CASSLLGGLGGYTF; cdr3_nt: TGTGCCAGCAGCTTGTTAGGGGGCCTTGGTGGCTACACCTTC
d_call: TRBD1; j_call: TRBJ2-2; v_call: TRBV5-4; cdr3_length: 16; clone_size: -; cdr3_aa: CASTGPGTENTGELFF; cdr3_nt: TGTGCCAGCACCGGTCCGGGGACAGAGAACACCGGGGAGCTGTTTTTT
d_call: -; j_call: TRBJ2-7; v_call: TRBV18; cdr3_length: 12; clone_size: few; cdr3_aa: CASSLAVSEQYF; cdr3_nt: TGTGCCAGCTCACTTGCGGTCTCCGAGCAGTACTTC
d_call: -; j_call: TRBJ1-1; v_call: TRBV4-3; cdr3_length: 14; clone_size: -; cdr3_aa: CASSQDRGAFEAFF; cdr3_nt: TGCGCCAGCAGCCAAGATCGCGGGGCGTTTGAAGCTTTCTTT
d_call: -; j_call: TRBJ1-2; v_call: TRBV19; cdr3_length: 15; clone_size: -; cdr3_aa: CASTFLTRSFYGYTF; cdr3_nt: TGTGCCAGTACATTCCTTACGCGGAGCTTCTATGGCTACACCTTC
d_call: TRBD1; j_call: TRBJ1-5; v_call: TRBV6-5; cdr3_length: 13; clone_size: -; cdr3_aa: CASAGQLNQPQHF; cdr3_nt: TGTGCCAGCGCGGGACAGCTGAATCAGCCCCAGCATTTT
d_call: -; j_call: TRBJ1-1; v_call: TRBV19; cdr3_length: 14; clone_size: -; cdr3_aa: CASSVLGVRGEAFF; cdr3_nt: TGTGCCAGTAGTGTCCTAGGGGTACGTGGCGAAGCTTTCTTT
d_call: TRBD1; j_call: TRBJ1-2; v_call: TRBV2; cdr3_length: 15; clone_size: -; cdr3_aa: CASSGDQGTANGYTF; cdr3_nt: TGTGCCAGCAGTGGGGACCAGGGGACAGCAAATGGCTACACCTTC
d_call: -; j_call: TRBJ1-2; v_call: TRBV18; cdr3_length: 13; clone_size: -; cdr3_aa: CASSPGGNYGYTF; cdr3_nt: TGTGCCAGCTCACCGGGAGGAAACTATGGCTACACCTTC
d_call: TRBD2; j_call: TRBJ2-2; v_call: TRBV4-2; cdr3_length: 17; clone_size: few; cdr3_aa: CASSQATSGILTGELFF; cdr3_nt: TGTGCCAGCAGCCAGGCTACTAGCGGGATCTTAACCGGGGAGCTGTTTTTT
d_call: TRBD1; j_call: TRBJ1-2; v_call: TRBV10-3; cdr3_length: 14; clone_size: -; cdr3_aa: CAISTKDRGYGYTF; cdr3_nt: TGTGCCATCAGTACCAAGGACAGGGGCTATGGCTACACCTTC
d_call: TRBD2; j_call: TRBJ2-3; v_call: TRBV2; cdr3_length: 14; clone_size: -; cdr3_aa: CASRGGLAGDTQYF; cdr3_nt: TGTGCCAGCAGGGGGGGACTAGCGGGAGATACGCAGTATTTT
d_call: -; j_call: TRBJ2-2; v_call: TRBV11-1; cdr3_length: 14; clone_size: -; cdr3_aa: CASSPEAYTGELFF; cdr3_nt: TGTGCCAGCAGCCCCGAAGCGTACACCGGGGAGCTGTTTTTT
d_call: TRBD2; j_call: TRBJ2-4; v_call: TRBV5-8; cdr3_length: 20; clone_size: -; cdr3_aa: CASSTGTGTSGLIAKNIQYF; cdr3_nt: TGTGCCAGCAGCACCGGTACCGGGACTAGCGGGTTAATAGCCAAAAACATTCAGTACTTC
d_call: -; j_call: TRBJ2-3; v_call: TRBV2; cdr3_length: 14; clone_size: -; cdr3_aa: CASARLVTTDTQYF; cdr3_nt: TGTGCCAGCGCTCGACTAGTGACCACAGATACGCAGTATTTT
d_call: -; j_call: TRBJ2-7; v_call: TRBV6-5; cdr3_length: 14; clone_size: -; cdr3_aa: CASSRQRHSYEQYF; cdr3_nt: TGTGCCTCGTCGCGGCAGCGGCACTCCTACGAGCAGTACTTC
d_call: -; j_call: TRBJ1-5; v_call: TRBV2; cdr3_length: 15; clone_size: once; cdr3_aa: CASRNRVTGNQPQHF; cdr3_nt: TGTGCCAGCAGAAACAGGGTGACGGGCAATCAGCCCCAGCATTTT
d_call: TRBD2; j_call: TRBJ2-1; v_call: TRBV4-2; cdr3_length: 18; clone_size: -; cdr3_aa: CASSQEALAGGSSNEQFF; cdr3_nt: TGTGCCAGCAGCCAAGAGGCACTAGCGGGAGGGTCTAGCAATGAGCAGTTCTTC
d_call: -; j_call: TRBJ2-7; v_call: TRBV5-1; cdr3_length: 14; clone_size: -; cdr3_aa: CASSLVAGLDEQYF; cdr3_nt: TGCGCCAGCAGCTTGGTTGCGGGCCTGGACGAGCAGTACTTC
d_call: TRBD1; j_call: TRBJ2-7; v_call: TRBV18; cdr3_length: 15; clone_size: -; cdr3_aa: CASSPTATGGYEQYF; cdr3_nt: TGTGCCAGCTCACCCACCGCGACAGGGGGCTACGAGCAGTACTTC
d_call: -; j_call: TRBJ1-4; v_call: TRBV5-1; cdr3_length: 14; clone_size: -; cdr3_aa: CASSLGSGYEKLFF; cdr3_nt: TGCGCCAGCAGCTTGGGTTCAGGGTATGAAAAACTGTTTTTT